This T cell receptor beta chain emerged from a study of blood T cell repertoires in COVID-19. The overall study: COVID-19 samples collected from the United States, Italy and Spain covered acute and convalescent phases. Sources were T cells, B-cell-depleted T cells, or PBMCs; the material itself was cDNA or gDNA.

CDR3 length: 14 amino acids. V shed 5 bases, J shed 4 bases, and the junction held 7 bases outside the gene matches. The germline CDR1 and CDR2 sequences are PRHDT and FYEKMQ (reference sequence). Per the original data handling: For nucleated cells, counts were estimated from reference gene primer amplification. Method: immunoSEQ multiplex PCR; TCRdb's copy keeps in-frame clones and lacks some. V and J calls plus clone size are reproduced from that table; the DNA served to infer D and trimming. The sample lists fewer than 120,000 clones, 88% occurring once. This clone was seen just once. The TCR sequence derives from a woman aged 50 to 60 with acute or convalescent COVID-19. Material: peripheral blood. The V gene is TRBV13, the J gene TRBJ1-2; 7 nucleotides match TRBD1. As DNA, the CDR3 is TGTGCCAGCAGCCTGGGGACAGAAGCCTATGGCTACACCTTC. Translating gives CASSLGTEAYGYTF.